These 31 T cell receptor beta chains came from one sample sequenced in a study of CD8+ T cells in alopecia areata. RNA, once extracted, was reverse transcribed into cDNA for use as the sequencing template. Sequenced by immunoSEQ multiplex PCR; TCRdb stores in-frame clones only, minus some. Among more than 110,000 clones listed, roughly three fifths were seen once. The sample consisted of CD4+ T cells sorted from blood, taken at week 0. The origin of the receptors is a human donor with alopecia areata.

J is TRBJ1-6 and V is TRBV6-5; 7 bases align to TRBD1. This CDR3 contains 16 residues. V lost 2 bases to trimming and J lost 10 bases; unmatched junction nucleotides: 11. CDR1 is MNHEY and CDR2 is SVGAGI in the germline V gene. This CDR3 reads CASSYDPGGSGSPLHF. As DNA, the CDR3 is TGTGCCAGCAGTTACGATCCAGGGGGATCGGGGTCACCCCTCCACTTT.

Here the CDR3 reads CASSQDRNTEAFF. CDR3 coding DNA: TGCGCCAGCAGCCAAGACAGGAACACTGAAGCTTTCTTT. The rearrangement uses TRBV4-3 and TRBJ1-1; D uncertain. Looked up from germline, CDR1 is LGHNA and CDR2 is YSLEER. Trimming took off 0 bases at V and 1 base at J, with 3 bases between the two ends. The CDR3 consists of 13 residues.

The V call is TRBV19, the J call TRBJ1-2; 7 bases align to TRBD1. The CDR3 totals 13 residues. Germline CDR1 LNHDA, CDR2 SQIVND (reference sequence). With 4 bases clipped from V and 4 bases from J, the junction kept 3 bases outside the gene matches. For the CDR3, the DNA is TGTGCCAGTAGTAGGACAGGAATCTATGGCTACACCTTC. Translation gives CASSRTGIYGYTF.

This clone occurred a few times. The chain couples TRBV29-1 to TRBJ1-5, with D unclear. V was shortened by 4 bases and J by 0 bases, with 10 bases between the two germline ends. The CDR3 has 14 amino acids. Germline values: CDR1 SQVTM, CDR2 ANQGSEA. The CDR3 sequence is CSVVLSNSNQPQHF. The CDR3 DNA is TGCAGCGTTGTCCTTAGCAATAGCAATCAGCCCCAGCATTTT.

This clone was counted a few times. The chain recombines TRBV4-2 with TRBJ2-7, with 7 bases that match TRBD2. V dropped 3 bases and J dropped 0; count of bases not matched to a gene: 14. Germline lookup yields CDR1 LGHNA and CDR2 YNFKEQ. The CDR3 has 18 amino acids. The CDR3 reads CASSQAYDRRGNSYEQYF. CDR3 nucleotides: TGTGCCAGCAGCCAGGCCTACGATAGGCGGGGGAACTCCTACGAGCAGTACTTC.

This clone was counted a few times. The CDR3: CASTGGATLVNNEQFF. In DNA, the CDR3 is TGTGCCAGTACCGGGGGTGCTACCTTGGTTAACAATGAGCAGTTCTTC. This chain uses TRBV19 with TRBJ2-1, with TRBD2 as a possible D gene (6 bases). The CDR3 has 16 amino acids. V lost 7 bases to trimming and J lost 5 bases, with 21 bases between them. The germline CDR1 and CDR2 sequences are LNHDA and SQIVND (reference sequence). The whole variable domain, remainder taken from reference TRBV19 and TRBJ2-1, is DGGITQSPKYLFRKEGQNVTLSCEQNLNHDAMYWYRQDPGQGLRLIYYSQIVNDFQKGDIAEGYSVSREKKESFPLTVTSAQKNPTAFYLCASTGGATLVNNEQFFGPGTRLTVL.

The gene calls are TRBV13 and TRBJ2-7; D not resolved. Per germline, CDR1 PRHDT and CDR2 FYEKMQ (reference sequence). CDR3 length equals 15 residues. V lost 0 bases and J lost 4, with 13 bases in between. CDR3 DNA sequence: TGTGCCAGCAGCTTAGGCCTGAGACTCCGATACGAGCAGTACTTC. This codes for CASSLGLRLRYEQYF. Complete variable domain (other parts from reference TRBV13 and TRBJ2-7): AAGVIQSPRHLIKEKRETATLKCYPIPRHDTVYWYQQGPGQDPQFLISFYEKMQSDKGSIPDRFSAQQFSDYHSELNMSSLELGDSALYFCASSLGLRLRYEQYFGPGTRLTVT.

The CDR3 DNA sequence: TGCGCCAGCAGCCAACTACAGGGAGATACGCAGTATTTT. This codes for CASSQLQGDTQYF. The V and J genes are TRBV4-3 and TRBJ2-3; the D gene is possibly TRBD1 (6 bases). Germline V CDR1 and CDR2: LGHNA, YSLEER. Trimming shortened V by 2 bases and J by 5 bases, and 8 bases separated the two germline ends. The CDR3 is 13 amino acids.

The rearrangement links TRBV2 to TRBJ2-3; D not certain. Germline CDR1 reads SNHLY; CDR2 reads FYNNEI. This CDR3 is 14 amino acids long. V shed 8 bases and J shed 8 bases, with 20 bases lying between them. CDR3 protein: CASRIMNSESTQYF. CDR3 nucleotide sequence: TGTGCCAGCCGAATAATGAACAGCGAGAGTACGCAGTATTTT.

The chain couples TRBV4-3 to TRBJ2-5, with 9 bases identical to TRBD1. The CDR3 runs 17 residues. The germline gives CDR1 LGHNA, CDR2 YSLEER. After removal of 1 base from V and 5 bases from J, the junction contained 11 bases not matched to a gene. The CDR3 nucleotides are TGCGCCAGCAGCCAAGCCCCCGGGGGACAGGGTGGGGAGACCCAGTACTTC. Translation: CASSQAPGGQGGETQYF.

The chain is built from TRBV7-8 and TRBJ1-1; possible D gene TRBD1, 5 bases. CDR1 and CDR2 from the germline V gene are SGHVS and FQNEAQ. Trimming removed 5 bases at V and 1 base at J, with 8 bases between. The CDR3 consists of 13 residues. The CDR3 DNA reads TGTGCCAGCAGCCTAACAGGGAACACTGAAGCTTTCTTT. As protein: CASSLTGNTEAFF.

The chain employs TRBV19 and TRBJ1-4; no definite D call. Germline lookup yields CDR1 LNHDA and CDR2 SQIVND (reference sequence). The V and J ends lost 0 bases and 4 bases respectively, with 9 bases between them. The CDR3 is 15 residues long. The CDR3 DNA reads as TGTGCCAGTAGTATAGACCGACTTCTTAATGAAAAACTGTTTTTT. It codes for CASSIDRLLNEKLFF.

The genes are TRBV25-1 and TRBJ2-1, with D tentatively TRBD2 (6 bases). The CDR3 contains 13 residues. With 7 bases removed from V and 6 bases from J, the gap between germline ends came to 13 bases. Germline V CDR1 and CDR2: MGHDK, SYGVNS. The chain's CDR3 is CASTESGVNEQFF. The CDR3 nucleotides read TGTGCCAGCACAGAGTCGGGGGTCAATGAGCAGTTCTTC.

This clone came up a few times. This sequence joins TRBV4-2 and TRBJ2-5; 13 positions match TRBD2. CDR1 and CDR2 from the germline V gene are LGHNA and YNFKEQ. CDR3 length: 20 amino acids. V was clipped by 0 bases and J by 2 bases; unmatched bases: 12. As DNA, the CDR3 is TGTGCCAGCAGCCAAGATAAGACTAGCGGGGGGCACCCAATTCAAGAGACCCAGTACTTC. It yields the protein CASSQDKTSGGHPIQETQYF.

This chain links TRBV28 with TRBJ1-6; possibly TRBD1 for D (5 bases). The CDR3 has 14 residues. Trimming removed 4 bases from V and 6 bases from J, with 10 bases in between. The germline gives CDR1 MDHEN, CDR2 SYDVKM. In DNA, the CDR3 is TGTGCCAGCAGTTCGGGGACGGGTAATTCACCCCTCCACTTT. Translating gives CASSSGTGNSPLHF. Variable domain in full (rest from reference TRBV28 and TRBJ1-6): DVKVTQSSRYLVKRTGEKVFLECVQDMDHENMFWYRQDPGLGLRLIYFSYDVKMKEKGDIPEGYSVSREKKERFSLILESASTNQTSMYLCASSSGTGNSPLHFGNGTRLTVT.

The CDR3 bases are TGTGCCAGCAGTGGACACAAAGAGAACACTGAAGCTTTCTTT. This translates into CASSGHKENTEAFF. This chain connects TRBV6-1 to TRBJ1-1; D unclear. Germline loops: CDR1 MNHNS, CDR2 SASEGT. CDR3 size: 14 residues. Trimming took off 4 bases at V and 1 base at J, with 10 bases between the two ends.

This chain joins TRBV6-5 and TRBJ2-5, with D tentatively TRBD2 (5 bases). Trimming left V 5 bases short and J 2 bases short, with 12 bases between. There are 14 residues in the CDR3. Germline CDR1 and CDR2: MNHEY and SVGAGI. The CDR3 DNA reads TGTGCCAGCAGTAACCCGACGGGGCAAGAGACCCAGTACTTC. Residues: CASSNPTGQETQYF.

This clone was recorded a few times. The sample holds other DNA sequences that translate to the same CDR3. CDR3 loop: CASSLTYEQYF. In nucleotides, the CDR3 is TGTGCCAGCAGCTTAACCTACGAGCAGTACTTC. J is TRBJ2-7 and V is TRBV7-2; D uncertain. Germline lookup yields CDR1 SGHTA and CDR2 FQGNSA. CDR3 length: 11 amino acids. Trimming left V 2 bases short and J 2 bases short, with 1 base between.

The V and J genes are TRBV27 and TRBJ2-1; TRBD1 matches at 9 bases. V was pared by 5 bases and J by 14 bases, with 13 bases of the junction left unmatched. CDR3 length: 14 residues. Germline CDR1 MNHEY, CDR2 SMNVEV (reference sequence). The CDR3 spells CASSRGIQGAGEFF. Written as DNA, the CDR3 is TGTGCCAGCAGTCGAGGAATACAGGGGGCGGGGGAGTTCTTC.

This chain connects TRBV9 to TRBJ1-5, with D unresolved. V was pared by 2 bases and J by 2 bases, with 5 bases between. The CDR3 length is 13 residues. Germline V gene data show CDR1 as SGDLS and CDR2 as YYNGEE. Here the CDR3 reads CASSVRGNQPQHF. The CDR3 nucleotides are TGTGCCAGCAGCGTCCGTGGCAATCAGCCCCAGCATTTT.

This clone was detected only a few times. The chain employs TRBV5-1 and TRBJ1-5, with D perhaps matching TRBD1 (5 bases). Germline V gives CDR1 SGHRS, CDR2 YFSETQ. The V gene lost 7 bases and the J gene lost 0 bases, with 14 bases spanning the gap. This CDR3 region has 15 residues. The CDR3 DNA is TGCGCCAGCCGCGGTGGGGCCGATAGCAATCAGCCCCAGCATTTT. This sequence encodes CASRGGADSNQPQHF.

V and J are TRBV25-1 and TRBJ1-1; D not resolved. Deletions cut 1 base from V and 11 bases from J, with 11 bases between. The CDR3 runs 12 residues. Germline-derived CDR1 and CDR2 are MGHDK and SYGVNS. The CDR3 sequence: CASSEWGTGAFF. The CDR3 bases are TGTGCCAGCAGTGAATGGGGAACCGGGGCTTTCTTT.

This chain links TRBV4-2 with TRBJ2-5, with D possibly being TRBD1 or TRBD2 (5 bases each). Per the germline V gene, CDR1 is LGHNA and CDR2 is YNFKEQ. This CDR3 is 16 amino acids long. V was shortened by 0 bases and J by 9 bases, with 20 bases between the two germline ends. The CDR3 coding sequence is TGTGCCAGCAGCCAAGATGGGACCGCCGGGGAGAGACCCCAGTACTTC. It codes for CASSQDGTAGERPQYF.

This clone was seen a few times. The CDR3 protein is CASSVRAGETQYF. CDR3 in DNA: TGTGCCAGCAGCGTGCGGGCTGGAGAGACCCAGTACTTC. This rearrangement joins TRBV7-9 to TRBJ2-5; maybe TRBD2 (5 bases). The CDR3 is made up of 13 amino acids. Between the trimmed V and J ends, which lost 5 bases and 4 bases, there was a span of 11 bases. CDR1 is SEHNR, CDR2 FQNEAQ, per germline (reference sequence).

CDR3 residues: CARQVPESPLHF. CDR3 nucleotide sequence: TGTGCCAGACAGGTTCCGGAATCACCCCTCCACTTT. V is TRBV2 and J is TRBJ1-6; D possibly corresponds to TRBD1 (5 bases). Between the trimmed V and J ends, which lost 9 bases and 10 bases, there was a span of 13 bases. Germline-derived CDR1 and CDR2 are SNHLY and FYNNEI. The CDR3 is 12 amino acids.

Written as DNA, the CDR3 is TGCGCCAGCAGCTTGGGGGAGGACAGAACCACAGATACGCAGTATTTT. Amino acid sequence: CASSLGEDRTTDTQYF. The V gene is TRBV5-1, the J gene TRBJ2-3; D tentatively fits TRBD1 or TRBD2 (6 bases each). Germline CDR1 SGHRS, CDR2 YFSETQ. The CDR3 consists of 16 residues. V gave up 0 bases and J gave up 2 bases, with 13 bases separating them.

The J gene is TRBJ1-4, the V gene TRBV4-3, with 8 bases fitting TRBD1. The CDR3 sequence is 17 residues long. Per germline, CDR1 LGHNA and CDR2 YSLEER. V dropped 5 bases and J dropped 8; count of bases not matched to a gene: 16. The CDR3 DNA sequence: TGCGCCAGCAGCGGGGCCGTGGGTGGGACAGGCGGAGAAAAACTGTTTTTT. Its translation is CASSGAVGGTGGEKLFF.

In this sample, this clone turned up a few times. The CDR3 coding sequence is TGTGCCAGTAGTATAGTGGGTCACAATCAGCCCCAGCATTTT. As protein: CASSIVGHNQPQHF. This chain links TRBV19 with TRBJ1-5; D call uncertain. V lost 1 base to trimming and J lost 3 bases, with 7 bases between them. This CDR3 is built from 14 residues. Germline CDR1 is LNHDA and CDR2 is SQIVND (reference sequence). Looking up the rest from reference TRBV19 and TRBJ1-5 gives the full variable domain: DGGITQSPKYLFRKEGQNVTLSCEQNLNHDAMYWYRQDPGQGLRLIYYSQIVNDFQKGDIAEGYSVSREKKESFPLTVTSAQKNPTAFYLCASSIVGHNQPQHFGDGTRLSIL.

The chain recombines TRBV5-1 with TRBJ2-5; possible D gene TRBD2, 6 bases. Trimming took 7 bases from V and 4 from J, leaving 20 bases between them. Germline V lookup: CDR1 SGHRS, CDR2 YFSETQ. The CDR3 totals 15 residues. The CDR3 nucleotides are TGCGCCAGCGGACCTGTAGCGGCACCGGGAGAGACCCAGTACTTC. Translated, it gives CASGPVAAPGETQYF.

The V call is TRBV29-1, the J call TRBJ2-7; D is uncertain. This CDR3 spans 14 amino acids. Trimming removed 3 bases at V and 2 bases at J, with 14 bases between. The germline CDR1 and CDR2 sequences are SQVTM and ANQGSEA. CDR3 coding DNA: TGCAGCGTTGAGGGCCTTCTAAATCCCTACGAGCAGTACTTC. Translating gives CSVEGLLNPYEQYF.

The chain is built from TRBV9 and TRBJ1-1; D may be TRBD1 (5 bases). The V and J ends lost 3 bases and 3 bases respectively, with 12 bases between them. Per germline, CDR1 SGDLS and CDR2 YYNGEE. The CDR3 is 14 amino acids. This CDR3 is CASSAARGYTEAFF. The CDR3 coding sequence is TGTGCCAGCAGCGCGGCACGGGGGTACACTGAAGCTTTCTTT. Together with reference TRBV9 and TRBJ1-1, the CDR3 gives the full variable domain: DSGVTQTPKHLITATGQRVTLRCSPRSGDLSVYWYQQSLDQGLQFLIQYYNGEERAKGNILERFSAQQFPDLHSELNLSSLELGDSALYFCASSAARGYTEAFFGQGTRLTVV.